Following are 20 T cell receptor beta chains from one sample sequenced in a study of CXCR3-negative and CXCR3-positive naive CD8 T cells. Findings and caveats of the study: When CXCR3-positive naive cells were set against CXCR3-negative naive cells, the former had more hydrophobic TRB CDR3s.

No antigens are known for them. UMI labels and 5' RACE were used to prepare the TRB cDNA libraries. TCRdb reanalyzed the 5' RACE reads and collapses them to one entry per CDR3 protein, without DNA. The table for this sample gives roughly 120,000 distinct CDR3 sequences. Source material: naive CXCR3+ CD8+ T cells from blood. Subset noted: CD45RO-CCR7+CD27+CD95- naive CD8+ T cells expressing CXCR3 (TNR3+). Receptor source: a human donor in good health. Some clones in this sample may be carry-over from other donors' samples.

The V and J genes are TRBV12-3 or TRBV12-4 and TRBJ2-7; TCRdb reports TRBD1, a call that lacks DNA to check it against. This CDR3 is 14 amino acids long. CDR3 residues: CASSFGRDAYEQYF.

V usage is TRBV10-2 and J usage is TRBJ1-4. CDR3 length equals 11 residues. Per the germline V gene, CDR1 is WSHSY and CDR2 is SAAADI. The CDR3 loop reads CASRENEKLFF.

The rearrangement joins TRBV25-1 to TRBJ2-5. The CDR3 spans 14 residues. Germline CDR1 reads MGHDK; CDR2 reads SYGVNS. CDR3 sequence reads: CASSEFGRQETQYF.

This chain uses TRBV20-1 with TRBJ2-1; TCRdb indicates TRBD1, and absent DNA this call remains unverified. CDR3 length: 14 amino acids. The germline V gene has CDR1 DFQATT and CDR2 SNEGSKA (reference sequence). The CDR3 region is CSARSQDIWYEQFF.

The chain has TRBV19 and TRBJ2-1; TCRdb calls TRBD2, which cannot be checked without DNA. CDR3 length: 14 amino acids. Germline V gene data show CDR1 as LNHDA and CDR2 as SQIVND (reference sequence). CDR3 region: CASSISRGAWEQFF.

The CDR3 loop is CASSLGRRQHLNEKLFF. The V and J genes are TRBV13 and TRBJ1-4. CDR1 and CDR2 (germline): PRHDT, FYEKMQ (reference sequence). The CDR3 has 17 amino acids. The full variable domain, in which reference TRBV13 and TRBJ1-4 provide the parts outside the CDR3, is AAGVIQSPRHLIKEKRETATLKCYPIPRHDTVYWYQQGPGQDPQFLISFYEKMQSDKGSIPDRFSAQQFSDYHSELNMSSLELGDSALYFCASSLGRRQHLNEKLFFGSGTQLSVL.

The chain combines TRBV5-4 with TRBJ1-2; as DNA is missing, the TRBD1 call by TCRdb cannot be tested. The CDR3 loop spans 13 amino acids. Per germline, CDR1 SGHNT and CDR2 YYREEE (reference sequence). CDR3 amino acids: CASSLWTGDGYTF.

The chain couples TRBV4-1 to TRBJ2-7; absent DNA, TCRdb's TRBD1 call cannot be checked. Germline CDR1 and CDR2: MGHRA and YSYEKL. The CDR3 has 14 residues. The CDR3 sequence: CASSQGVPGYEQYF.

The chain joins TRBV28 to TRBJ2-1; TCRdb's D call, TRBD1, is unchecked because there is no DNA. The CDR3 is 13 amino acids. Germline assignment: CDR1 MDHEN and CDR2 SYDVKM. The CDR3 sequence: CASSAGQDNEQFF.

The V gene is TRBV19, the J gene TRBJ1-1; TCRdb selects TRBD1, and the lack of DNA leaves this call unchecked. The CDR3 totals 15 residues. CDR1 is LNHDA and CDR2 is SQIVND in the germline V gene (reference sequence). CDR3: CASSLGTGGFTEAFF.

The gene calls are TRBV6-5 and TRBJ2-1. The CDR3 covers 15 residues. Germline CDR1 MNHEY, CDR2 SVGAGI. CDR3 in amino acids: CASSQKTATHNEQFF.

The genes are TRBV7-9 and TRBJ1-1. The germline CDR1 and CDR2 sequences are SEHNR and FQNEAQ (reference sequence). CDR3 length: 16 residues. The CDR3 reads CASSLALGSLNTEAFF.

The chain uses TRBV7-3 and TRBJ2-3. The CDR3 has 15 amino acids. Germline CDR1 SGHTA, CDR2 FQGTGA. CDR3 region: CASSLYGGGADTQYF.

The chain uses TRBV28 and TRBJ2-5. The CDR3 runs to 13 residues. Germline assignment: CDR1 MDHEN and CDR2 SYDVKM. CDR3 in amino acids: CASSLLQKETQYF.

V is TRBV7-2 and J is TRBJ2-3. Per germline, CDR1 SGHTA and CDR2 FQGNSA. The CDR3 is 13 amino acids. The CDR3 protein is CTSSGTSTDTQYF.

This chain uses TRBV5-5 with TRBJ1-6. The CDR3 is made up of 14 amino acids. The germline V gene has CDR1 SGHKS and CDR2 YYEKEE (reference sequence). The CDR3 sequence: CASSFGGGSSPLHF. The entire variable domain, with the rest obtained from reference TRBV5-5 and TRBJ1-6, is as follows: DAGVTQSPTHLIKTRGQQVTLRCSPISGHKSVSWYQQVLGQGPQFIFQYYEKEERGRGNFPDRFSARQFPNYSSELNVNALLLGDSALYLCASSFGGGSSPLHFGNGTRLTVT.

The chain is built from TRBV25-1 and TRBJ1-1; the TCRdb call, TRBD1, lacks DNA for checking. The CDR3 loop spans 15 amino acids. The germline gives CDR1 MGHDK, CDR2 SYGVNS. This chain's CDR3 is CASSPPDRAGTEAFF.

The chain links TRBV6-5 to TRBJ2-5; without DNA, the TCRdb call of TRBD1 cannot be checked. This CDR3 is 16 amino acids long. Per the germline V gene, CDR1 is MNHEY and CDR2 is SVGAGI. The CDR3 protein is CASSRPGYRVKETQYF.

The genes are TRBV29-1 and TRBJ2-7; TCRdb's D gene call, TRBD1, goes unchecked for lack of DNA. Germline CDR1 SQVTM, CDR2 ANQGSEA. CDR3 size: 13 residues. The CDR3 is CSVVPTGLLEQYF.

CDR3 in amino acids: CASSFGAGGKNIQYF. This chain joins TRBV28 and TRBJ2-4; TCRdb's D call of TRBD1 is untestable without DNA. There are 15 residues in the CDR3. The germline gives CDR1 MDHEN, CDR2 SYDVKM.